The 9 T cell receptor beta chains below come from one sample, sequenced in a study of cytomegalovirus exposure and HLA in healthy donors (dated by TCRdb to 2017 to 2019). Libraries were prepared through the immunoSEQ multiplex PCR assay. The multiplex PCR relied on a mix of 60 forward primers for TCR Vbeta segments and 13 reverse primers for TCR Jbeta segments. What TCRdb holds here is the immuneACCESS table cut down to in-frame rearrangements. Part of the clones is not present; checked against another copy, under half of the missing clones reflect an unresolved V gene, and the others are unexplained. This sample is represented by roughly 150,000 clones; around 77% of them were singletons. 0.95% to 1.1% of the sample lies in the top ten. The sequenced material came from PBMCs. The receptors derive from a woman in her thirties or forties in good health and CMV-seronegative.

V gene TRBV2 combines with J gene TRBJ1-1; the match to TRBD1 covers 10 bases. Germline V CDR1 and CDR2: SNHLY, FYNNEI. This CDR3 contains 13 residues. The ends lost 7 bases at V and 7 bases at J; junction bases unmatched: 6. CDR3 loop: CASTRQGADEAFF. The CDR3 DNA follows: TGTGCCAGCACAAGACAGGGGGCTGATGAAGCTTTCTTT.

The rearrangement uses TRBV27 and TRBJ2-3, with D hard to call. The V gene's germline CDR1 is MNHEY and CDR2 SMNVEV (reference sequence). V was clipped by 2 bases and J by 0 bases, with 12 bases between them. This CDR3 has 16 residues. CDR3 in amino acids: CASSLRLGYSTDTQYF. The DNA of the CDR3 is TGTGCCAGCAGTTTACGTCTAGGTTATAGCACAGATACGCAGTATTTT.

The sample holds one count of this clone. The rearrangement links TRBV5-6 to TRBJ2-3; TRBD2 aligns across 12 bases. Trimming removed 6 bases from V and 1 base from J; junction bases left unmatched: 9. Per germline, CDR1 SGHDT and CDR2 YYEEEE. CDR3 length: 17 residues. The CDR3: CASNLAGGPGGTDTQYF. CDR3 nucleotides: TGTGCCAGCAACCTAGCGGGAGGGCCGGGGGGCACAGATACGCAGTATTTT.

This chain connects TRBV5-1 to TRBJ1-3; D unclear. Between the trimmed V and J ends, which lost 1 base and 3 bases, there was a span of 8 bases. The CDR3 loop spans 14 amino acids. The V gene's germline CDR1 is SGHRS and CDR2 YFSETQ. CDR3: CASSLKGVGNTIYF. Here the CDR3 DNA reads TGCGCCAGCAGCTTGAAGGGAGTTGGAAACACCATATATTTT.

The V gene is TRBV30, the J gene TRBJ2-7; no clear D. Per the germline V gene, CDR1 is GTSNPN and CDR2 is SVGIG (reference sequence). This CDR3 is 11 amino acids long. V lost 2 bases to trimming and J lost 5 bases, with 7 bases between them. CDR3 loop: CAWSLRDEQYF. The CDR3 DNA reads as TGTGCCTGGAGTCTCCGTGACGAGCAGTACTTC.

J is TRBJ1-2 and V is TRBV6-1; the match to TRBD1 covers 9 bases. Per germline, CDR1 MNHNS and CDR2 SASEGT. With V trimmed by 6 bases and J by 5 bases, 7 bases remained unmatched. The CDR3 runs 14 residues. Written as DNA, the CDR3 is TGTGCCAGCAGGTCAGGACAGGGGTTTTATGGCTACACCTTC. Protein sequence: CASRSGQGFYGYTF.

The chain has TRBV9 and TRBJ2-3; D possibly corresponds to TRBD1 (6 bases). The CDR3 covers 15 residues. Trimming shortened V by 3 bases and J by 0 bases, and 11 bases separated the two germline ends. The germline V gene encodes CDR1 SGDLS and CDR2 YYNGEE. CDR3 sequence (DNA): TGTGCCAGCAGCGGAGGGACACTCAGCACAGATACGCAGTATTTT. This gives the protein CASSGGTLSTDTQYF.

This chain uses TRBV4-2 with TRBJ2-1, with TRBD2 matching over 12 bases. V was pared by 4 bases and J by 4 bases, with 5 bases of the junction left unmatched. Germline CDR1 LGHNA, CDR2 YNFKEQ. The CDR3 has 16 residues. In DNA, the CDR3 is TGTGCCAGCAGCCGGGGGACTAGCGGGCTTTACAATGAGCAGTTCTTC. Its translation is CASSRGTSGLYNEQFF.

This sequence joins TRBV9 and TRBJ1-1; perhaps TRBD1 as D (6 bases). The length of the CDR3 is 14 residues. Per germline, CDR1 SGDLS and CDR2 YYNGEE. V dropped 0 bases and J dropped 8 bases, with 14 bases sitting between them. The CDR3 is CASSVEGVPEEAFF. The CDR3 coding sequence is TGTGCCAGCAGCGTAGAGGGGGTCCCAGAGGAAGCTTTCTTT.